The clone carrying this TCR beta chain was observed many times. These data belong to a study of neurological immune-mediated disorders. Time point described: longitudinal time-point 2. After removal of 3 bases from V and 4 bases from J, the junction contained 18 bases not matched to a gene. Germline CDR1 is WSHSY and CDR2 is SAAADI. This CDR3 region has 18 residues. The authors obtained over 170 million TCR-beta sequences from 15-18 subjects per sequencing run. A single record per CDR3 protein comes from TCRdb applying MiXCR to the 5' RACE reads. This sample carries tens of thousands of distinct CDR3 sequences, roughly 9.8% of them seen once, and the ten largest clones take about an eighth.

This sequence was found in a man aged 25 to 45 in good health. Sequenced sample: PBMCs. The chain uses TRBV10-2 and TRBJ2-7; 7 nucleotides line up with TRBD2. The DNA for the CDR3 is TGCGCCAGCAGTGAACGTTTTAGTAGAGGGAGGGCCAAGTACGAGCAGTACTTC. Translation: CASSERFSRGRAKYEQYF.